A single sample gave rise to the 27 T cell receptor beta chains below, sequenced in a study of regulatory T cells in long-lasting Graves disease. Time point of the sample: persistent/refractory GD, antithyroid drugs over 5 years with positive TRAb. The authors made the TCR library using RNA they extracted from PBMCs. Researchers made TCR beta libraries by using iRepertoire HTBI primers and running Arm-PCR on CDR3 regions. TCRdb re-analysed the multiplex PCR reads in MiXCR, keeping a single row per CDR3 protein. This sample has fewer than 450,000 distinct CDR3 sequences; around 21% occur once, and the top ten carry around 20%. Sample: peripheral blood mononuclear cells (PBMCs), taken when the disease was refractory, from a patient treated with antithyroid drugs. Receptors were obtained from a female donor with Graves disease.

This clonotype was recorded many times. The chain couples TRBV29-1 to TRBJ2-5, with D perhaps TRBD1 (5 bases). This CDR3 has 12 amino acids. The germline V gene encodes CDR1 SQVTM and CDR2 ANQGSEA. The ends were cut back, 4 bases at V and 3 bases at J, with 9 bases in the middle. The CDR3 loop reads CSVAGNEETQYF. In DNA, the CDR3 is TGCAGCGTTGCAGGGAATGAAGAGACCCAGTACTTC. Full variable domain (outside the CDR3, taken from reference TRBV29-1 and TRBJ2-5): SAVISQKPSRDICQRGTSLTIQCQVDSQVTMMFWYRQQPGQSLTLIATANQGSEATYESGFVIDKFPISRPNLTFSTLTVSNMSPEDSSIYLCSVAGNEETQYFGPGTRLLVL.

This clonotype was counted at least ten times. This chain links TRBV12-3 or TRBV12-4 with TRBJ2-2, with D possibly being TRBD2 (6 bases). V was shortened by 6 bases and J by 6 bases, with 11 bases between the two germline ends. This CDR3 is 13 amino acids long. The DNA for the CDR3 is TGTGCCAGCAGACCCTCGGGGGCCGGGGAGCTGTTTTTT. Residues: CASRPSGAGELFF.

This clonotype showed up just a few times. V and J are TRBV12-3 or TRBV12-4 and TRBJ1-4; 7 bases line up with TRBD1. Trimming at V came to 5 bases and at J to 13 bases, leaving 19 bases not matched to a gene. The CDR3 covers 16 residues. The CDR3 loop is CASSATGQSHHRGLFF. CDR3 nucleotide sequence: TGTGCCAGCAGTGCTACGGGACAGTCCCACCACCGGGGACTGTTTTTT.

V is TRBV3-1 and J is TRBJ2-2; no definite D call. V dropped 0 bases and J dropped 0 bases, with 8 bases sitting between them. The CDR3 extends over 16 amino acids. The germline V gene encodes CDR1 LGHDT and CDR2 YNNKEL (reference sequence). For the CDR3, the DNA is TGTGCCAGCAGCCAAGAAGTGGCGGCGAACACCGGGGAGCTGTTTTTT. It specifies CASSQEVAANTGELFF. Variable domain in full (rest from reference TRBV3-1 and TRBJ2-2): DTAVSQTPKYLVTQMGNDKSIKCEQNLGHDTMYWYKQDSKKFLKIMFSYNNKELIINETVPNRFSPKSPDKAHLNLHINSLELGDSAVYFCASSQEVAANTGELFFGEGSRLTVL.

This clonotype was picked up a small number of times. V and J are TRBV11-2 and TRBJ2-7; TRBD1 matches 7 bases. CDR3 length: 14 amino acids. Germline V gene lookup returns CDR1 SGHAT and CDR2 FQNNGV. V dropped 5 bases and J dropped 1; count of bases not matched to a gene: 5. In DNA form, the CDR3 reads TGTGCCAGCAGCCATGGACAGGCTTCCTACGAGCAGTACTTC. Its protein is CASSHGQASYEQYF.

The CDR3 DNA sequence: TGTGCCAGCAGGGGAACTGGGGCCAACGTCCTGACTTTC. Amino acid sequence: CASRGTGANVLTF. The gene calls are TRBV7-2 and TRBJ2-6; D gene uncertain. V was clipped by 6 bases and J by 2 bases, with 5 bases between them. CDR1 is SGHTA and CDR2 is FQGNSA in the germline V gene. The CDR3 sequence is 13 residues long. Filled out from reference TRBV7-2 and TRBJ2-6, the complete variable domain reads GAGVSQSPSNKVTEKGKDVELRCDPISGHTALYWYRQSLGQGLEFLIYFQGNSAPDKSGLPSDRFSAERTGGSVSTLTIQRTQQEDSAVYLCASRGTGANVLTFGAGSRLTVL.

This clonotype was found many times. The J gene is TRBJ2-5, the V gene TRBV3-1; 14 positions match TRBD2. Germline CDR1 and CDR2: LGHDT and YNNKEL (reference sequence). This CDR3 region has 17 residues. After removal of 0 bases from V and 3 bases from J, the junction contained 3 bases not matched to a gene. The CDR3 loop is CASSQDMGLAGEETQYF. The CDR3 DNA follows: TGTGCCAGCAGCCAAGATATGGGACTAGCGGGAGAAGAGACCCAGTACTTC.

J is TRBJ2-6 and V is TRBV27; D remains unclear. Germline V CDR1 and CDR2: MNHEY, SMNVEV (reference sequence). Trimming took off 8 bases at V and 2 bases at J, with 16 bases between the two ends. The CDR3 sequence is 16 residues long. This CDR3 reads CASGPDLLTGANVLTF. Here the CDR3 DNA reads TGTGCCAGCGGCCCGGATTTACTTACTGGGGCCAACGTCCTGACTTTC.

In this sample, this clonotype turned up a few times. V usage is TRBV20-1 and J usage is TRBJ1-2; weak D call: TRBD1 (5 bases). The CDR3 covers 16 residues. Trimming removed 0 bases from V and 2 bases from J, with 16 bases in between. Germline V gene data show CDR1 as DFQATT and CDR2 as SNEGSKA (reference sequence). The CDR3 protein is CSARDLRGHLNYGYTF. The CDR3 coding sequence is TGCAGTGCTAGAGATTTGAGAGGACACCTAAACTATGGCTACACCTTC.

This clonotype was found a few times. V is TRBV27 and J is TRBJ1-2; perhaps TRBD1 as D (5 bases). The CDR3 has 15 residues. V was cut by 4 bases and J by 3 bases, with 15 bases left in between. CDR1 is MNHEY and CDR2 is SMNVEV in the germline V gene (reference sequence). The CDR3 loop reads CASSSGTRADYGYTF. Here the CDR3 DNA reads TGTGCCAGCAGTTCCGGGACCAGGGCGGACTATGGCTACACCTTC.

This clonotype has only a few counts. The rearrangement links TRBV7-8 to TRBJ2-1, with TRBD2 matching over 8 bases. Germline V gene data show CDR1 as SGHVS and CDR2 as FQNEAQ. The CDR3 is 15 amino acids. The junction had 9 bases not matched to a gene; V was cut back by 5 bases and J by 6 bases. In nucleotides, the CDR3 is TGTGCCAGCAGCCCCGAGCCAGCGGGAGCCAATGAGCAGTTCTTC. The encoded protein is CASSPEPAGANEQFF.

The chain employs TRBV10-3 and TRBJ2-2, with unresolved D. The germline CDR1 and CDR2 sequences are ENHRY and SYGVKD. CDR3 length: 15 residues. V was trimmed by 0 bases and J by 6 bases, leaving 11 bases between them. CDR3 residues: CAISESGMAAGELFF. The CDR3 DNA follows: TGTGCCATCAGTGAGTCGGGGATGGCTGCCGGGGAGCTGTTTTTT.

The chain uses TRBV4-1 and TRBJ2-4; D gene uncertain. CDR3 length: 17 residues. Per germline, CDR1 MGHRA and CDR2 YSYEKL. Trimming took 0 bases from V and 4 from J, leaving 16 bases between them. The CDR3 DNA reads as TGCGCCAGCAGCCAAGAGTGGAATTTAGGGTCGAAAAACATTCAGTACTTC. This translates into CASSQEWNLGSKNIQYF.

This clonotype was counted at least ten times. This sequence joins TRBV28 and TRBJ1-4; D is possibly TRBD1 (5 bases). Germline-derived CDR1 and CDR2 are MDHEN and SYDVKM. Trimming took 7 bases from V and 2 from J, leaving 11 bases between them. This CDR3 comprises 14 residues. CDR3 nucleotides: TGTGCCAGCAATCTCTACAGGACTAATGAAAAACTGTTTTTT. Protein sequence: CASNLYRTNEKLFF.

The chain recombines TRBV6-2 or TRBV6-3 with TRBJ1-6; weak D call: TRBD1 (5 bases). Trimming removed 1 base at V and 6 bases at J, with 16 bases between. CDR3 length: 17 residues. Germline V CDR1 and CDR2: MNHEY, SVGEGT. The CDR3 bases are TGTGCCAGCAGTTACTGGGGCGTGGGGCGCGGTAATTCACCCCTCCACTTT. As protein: CASSYWGVGRGNSPLHF.

The genes are TRBV27 and TRBJ2-3; D gene unclear. Germline V gives CDR1 MNHEY, CDR2 SMNVEV (reference sequence). V was shortened by 2 bases and J by 4 bases, with 13 bases between the two germline ends. This CDR3 region has 15 residues. CDR3 in DNA: TGTGCCAGCAGTTTAAGGCCGGACCGGGCAGATACGCAGTATTTT. Translating gives CASSLRPDRADTQYF.

This clonotype occurred a few times. The chain recombines TRBV20-1 with TRBJ1-2; D is possibly TRBD1 (5 bases). The CDR3 covers 12 residues. CDR1 and CDR2 (germline): DFQATT, SNEGSKA (reference sequence). Trimming removed 3 bases at V and 6 bases at J, with 11 bases between. In DNA, the CDR3 is TGCAGTGCTAGCACGGGGGATCATGGCTACACCTTC. Its protein is CSASTGDHGYTF.

This clonotype was recorded at least ten times. The chain couples TRBV6-5 to TRBJ1-6; no definite D call. V was cut by 0 bases and J by 11 bases, with 14 bases left in between. This CDR3 is built from 15 residues. The germline gives CDR1 MNHEY, CDR2 SVGAGI. The CDR3 protein is CASSYSTISMTPLHF. CDR3 in DNA: TGTGCCAGCAGTTACTCGACAATCTCCATGACACCCCTCCACTTT.

The chain carries TRBV19 and TRBJ1-5, with 9 bases that match TRBD1. The V and J ends lost 6 bases and 6 bases, in that order; junction bases with no gene match: 12. CDR1 is LNHDA and CDR2 is SQIVND in the germline V gene (reference sequence). The CDR3 is 16 residues long. This chain's CDR3 is CASSHRQGESGQPQHF. CDR3 nucleotide sequence: TGTGCCAGTAGCCACAGACAGGGGGAGTCTGGTCAGCCCCAGCATTTT.

This chain uses TRBV20-1 with TRBJ2-3, with 8 bases fitting TRBD1. The CDR3 has 15 amino acids. Germline lookup yields CDR1 DFQATT and CDR2 SNEGSKA (reference sequence). The trim removed 5 bases at V and 0 bases at J, leaving 7 bases unmatched. The CDR3 here is CSALDRDSSTDTQYF. Written as DNA, the CDR3 is TGCAGTGCTCTGGACAGGGACTCTAGCACAGATACGCAGTATTTT.

This clonotype was counted many times. The gene calls are TRBV20-1 and TRBJ2-5; 10 nucleotides line up with TRBD2. The length of the CDR3 is 16 residues. The V and J ends lost 6 bases and 1 base, in that order; junction bases with no gene match: 11. Germline lookup yields CDR1 DFQATT and CDR2 SNEGSKA (reference sequence). The CDR3 is CSARPPSGSPQETQYF. CDR3 sequence (DNA): TGCAGTGCCCGACCGCCTAGCGGGAGCCCCCAAGAGACCCAGTACTTC.

This clonotype was seen ten or more times. The rearrangement links TRBV30 to TRBJ2-7, with D unresolved. Looked up from germline, CDR1 is GTSNPN and CDR2 is SVGIG (reference sequence). The CDR3 consists of 11 residues. V lost 0 bases and J 2 bases, leaving 2 bases between the germline ends. The CDR3 DNA follows: TGTGCCTGGAGTGTAACCTACGAGCAGTACTTC. Residues: CAWSVTYEQYF.

This clonotype was detected many times. The rearrangement links TRBV12-5 to TRBJ2-5; D call uncertain. The CDR3 has 13 amino acids. CDR1 is LGHNT and CDR2 is FRNRAP in the germline V gene. The germline V and J ends were trimmed by 7 bases and 4 bases, with 13 bases remaining between them. Here the CDR3 reads CASALRGGETQYF. CDR3 nucleotides: TGTGCTAGTGCTCTTCGTGGTGGAGAGACCCAGTACTTC. Full variable domain (missing parts from reference TRBV12-5 and TRBJ2-5): DARVTQTPRHKVTEMGQEVTMRCQPILGHNTVFWYRQTMMQGLELLAYFRNRAPLDDSGMPKDRFSAEMPDATLATLKIQPSEPRDSAVYFCASALRGGETQYFGPGTRLLVL.

This clonotype came up a few times. One base away lies a much larger clone, so this may be a sequencing read error. This chain uses TRBV6-5 with TRBJ2-2; D is possibly TRBD1 or TRBD2 (5 bases each). Germline V gene sequence: CDR1 MNHEY, CDR2 SVGAGI. The CDR3 runs 13 residues. Deletions cut 0 bases from V and 7 bases from J, with 6 bases between. The CDR3 here is CASSYSRGGELFF. CDR3 coding DNA: TGTGCCAGCAGTTACTCGAGGGGCGGGGAGCTGTTTTTT.

This clonotype occurred many times. The V and J genes are TRBV6-1 and TRBJ1-2; 8 nucleotides match TRBD1. Losses at the gene ends were 2 bases for V and 13 bases for J; bases not matched to a gene: 12. Germline V lookup: CDR1 MNHNS, CDR2 SASEGT. The CDR3 runs to 14 residues. In nucleotides, the CDR3 is TGTGCCAGCAGTGAATTCGCCGGGACAGGAGCTACCACCTTC. Its translation: CASSEFAGTGATTF.

This clonotype was seen more than once but under ten times. The rearrangement uses TRBV7-9 and TRBJ2-7, with D possibly matching TRBD2 (7 bases). V was clipped by 5 bases and J by 1 base, with 21 bases between them. Per germline, CDR1 SEHNR and CDR2 FQNEAQ (reference sequence). The CDR3 covers 17 residues. The DNA of the CDR3 is TGTGCCAGCAGCCTGGGGGGGCAGGAAGGATTTTCCTACGAGCAGTACTTC. It is translated as CASSLGGQEGFSYEQYF.

The gene calls are TRBV20-1 and TRBJ1-5, with TRBD1 as a possible D gene (6 bases). The V gene's germline CDR1 is DFQATT and CDR2 SNEGSKA (reference sequence). The CDR3 has 17 residues. V gave up 4 bases and J gave up 5 bases, with 24 bases separating them. In nucleotides, the CDR3 is TGCAGTGCTATACCCTCCGGACAGTCAAGGTCTTATCAGCCCCAGCATTTT. Translating it yields CSAIPSGQSRSYQPQHF.